These T cell receptor beta chains were read from a single sample in a study of CD8+ T cells in alopecia areata. Produced via immunoSEQ multiplex PCR; TCRdb's table is partial and in-frame only. The table lists 200,000 to 250,000 clones, about three fifths of them singletons. The source was CD4+ T cells sorted from blood, collected at week 0. These receptors were collected from a human donor with alopecia areata. Both conserved end residues are trimmed from each CDR3. Where a row states a size, it is once, few, many or the class of an expanded clone; other rows omit it.

cdr3_aa clone_size v_call
ASSPSINQPQH . TRBV18
ASSQARWTGLLPYEQY . TRBV4-1
SGSRGRIEAF . TRBV29-1
SAIPRYEAF . TRBV20-1
ASKRSGTGDEKLF . TRBV9
ASTIGTGGYEQY few TRBV7-2
ATSPTVGEQY . TRBV15
ASSLGSGGTDTQY . TRBV5-1
ATWGQKGNEQF . TRBV19
ASSRVGSGSSYNEQF few TRBV7-2
ASSSRQGTDTQY . TRBV27
ASSPRGDAEAF . TRBV9
ASSGQIDYNQPQH . TRBV6-5
AISESHNEQF few TRBV10-3
AIMGTTDGYT . TRBV10-3
ASSLRGDSPLH few TRBV7-9
ASSSDSGPNTQY . TRBV11-2
ASSEPGQGMINEQF . TRBV7-9
ASSQVDLGFGSGNTIY many TRBV4-1
ASSLGDGEQY . TRBV7-9
SVLRNTEAF few TRBV29-1
SVPSGGRSYNEQF few TRBV29-1
ASSLASGGVLDTQY few TRBV5-1
ASSYSTENYGYT . TRBV6-5
AWSPGLAHEQF . TRBV30
ASSQERKGANYGYT . TRBV4-1
ASSTRQGYNEQF . TRBV14
AWSVRSSGREYREQY many TRBV30
ASSLGPSQGETQY . TRBV7-8
ASSFTPEAYEQY . TRBV5-4
ASSLGQGGSSGANVLT . TRBV7-9
ASSSQGYEQY few TRBV7-9
ASSLVARADTQY . TRBV11-2
ASSLAYDGFSEAF . TRBV7-6
ASSPKRAYRRAETQY . TRBV7-9
SAERGLEQY . TRBV20-1